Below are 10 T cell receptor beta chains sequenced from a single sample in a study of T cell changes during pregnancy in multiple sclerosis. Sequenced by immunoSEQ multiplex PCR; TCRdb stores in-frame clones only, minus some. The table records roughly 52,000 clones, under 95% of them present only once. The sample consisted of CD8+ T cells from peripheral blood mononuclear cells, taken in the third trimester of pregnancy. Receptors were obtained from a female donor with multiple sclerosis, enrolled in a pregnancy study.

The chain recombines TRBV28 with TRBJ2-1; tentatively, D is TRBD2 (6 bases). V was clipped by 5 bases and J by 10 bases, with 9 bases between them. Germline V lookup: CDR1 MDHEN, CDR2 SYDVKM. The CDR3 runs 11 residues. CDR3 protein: CASSHGGEQFF. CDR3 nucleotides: TGTGCCAGCAGTCACGGGGGAGAGCAGTTCTTC.

The CDR3 coding sequence is TGCGCCAGCAGCCAAGGCCTTTTTAGCGGGAGGGCGGGGGAGCAGTACTTC. It codes for CASSQGLFSGRAGEQYF. The chain joins TRBV4-1 to TRBJ2-7; TRBD2 agrees at 11 bases. The CDR3 consists of 17 residues. In germline, CDR1 is MGHRA, CDR2 YSYEKL. The trim removed 1 base at V and 7 bases at J, leaving 12 bases unmatched.

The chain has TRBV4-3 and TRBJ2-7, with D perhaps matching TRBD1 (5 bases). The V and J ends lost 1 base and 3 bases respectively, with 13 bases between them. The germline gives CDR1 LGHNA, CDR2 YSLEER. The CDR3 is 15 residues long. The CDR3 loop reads CASSQVVGVHYEQYF. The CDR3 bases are TGCGCCAGCAGCCAAGTGGTAGGGGTGCACTACGAGCAGTACTTC.

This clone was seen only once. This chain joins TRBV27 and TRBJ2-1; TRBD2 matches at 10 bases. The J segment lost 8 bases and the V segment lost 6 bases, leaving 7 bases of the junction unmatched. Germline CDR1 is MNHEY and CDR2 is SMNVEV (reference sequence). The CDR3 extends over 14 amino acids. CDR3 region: CASSDASGSDEQFF. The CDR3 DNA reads TGTGCCAGCAGCGATGCTAGCGGGAGTGATGAGCAGTTCTTC.

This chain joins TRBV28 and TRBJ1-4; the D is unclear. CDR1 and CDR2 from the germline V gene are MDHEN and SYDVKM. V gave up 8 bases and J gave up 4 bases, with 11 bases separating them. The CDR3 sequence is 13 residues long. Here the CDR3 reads CASRSSYNEKLFF. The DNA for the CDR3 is TGTGCCAGCCGTTCTAGTTATAATGAAAAACTGTTTTTT.

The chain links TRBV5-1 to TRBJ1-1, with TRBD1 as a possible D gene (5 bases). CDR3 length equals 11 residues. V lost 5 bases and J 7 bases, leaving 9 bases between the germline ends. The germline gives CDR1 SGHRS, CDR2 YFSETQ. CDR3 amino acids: CASSGDSEAFF. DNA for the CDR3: TGCGCCAGCAGTGGAGACAGTGAAGCTTTCTTT.

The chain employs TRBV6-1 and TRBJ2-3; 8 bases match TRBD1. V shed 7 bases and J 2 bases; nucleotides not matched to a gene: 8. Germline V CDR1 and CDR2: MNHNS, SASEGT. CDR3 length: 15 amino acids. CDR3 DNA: TGTGCCAGCAATTTGGACAGGGCCCTCACAGATACGCAGTATTTT. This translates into CASNLDRALTDTQYF.

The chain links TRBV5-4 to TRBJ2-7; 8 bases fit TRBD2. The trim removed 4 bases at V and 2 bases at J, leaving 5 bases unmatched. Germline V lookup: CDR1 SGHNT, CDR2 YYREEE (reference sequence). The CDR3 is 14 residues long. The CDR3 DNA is TGTGCCAGCAGCCCGTCGGGAGGGCCCTACGAGCAGTACTTC. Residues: CASSPSGGPYEQYF.

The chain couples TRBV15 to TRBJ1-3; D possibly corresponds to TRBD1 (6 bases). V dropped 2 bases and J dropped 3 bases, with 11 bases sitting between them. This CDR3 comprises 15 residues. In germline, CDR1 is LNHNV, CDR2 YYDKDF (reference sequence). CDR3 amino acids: CATSRPTGFGNTIYF. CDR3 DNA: TGTGCCACCAGCAGACCTACAGGGTTTGGAAACACCATATATTTT.

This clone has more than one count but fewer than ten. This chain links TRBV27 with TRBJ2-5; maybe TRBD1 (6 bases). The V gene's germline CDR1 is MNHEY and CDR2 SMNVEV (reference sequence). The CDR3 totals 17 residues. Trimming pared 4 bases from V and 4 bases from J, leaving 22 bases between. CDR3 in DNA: TGTGCCAGCAGTTCGATCGTGAGTCAGGGGTTGGGAGAGACCCAGTACTTC. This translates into CASSSIVSQGLGETQYF.